This is a list of T cell receptor beta chains from one sample in a study of early T cells in non-severe SARS-CoV-2 infection. One entry per CDR3 protein, called by TCRdb with MiXCR from the 5' RACE reads. The data show tens of thousands of distinct CDR3 sequences, about 5.3% seen once. The sequenced material came from whole blood. Receptors were obtained from an adult who was a healthcare worker with PCR-confirmed SARS-CoV-2 infection or an uninfected control (not recorded which). CDR3s include the opening cysteine and the closing phenylalanine or tryptophan. D genes are given only for firm matches. Size is omitted from some rows. Given values are once, few, many or a class for expanded clones.

abundance: many; j_gene: TRBJ1-1; d_gene: TRBD1; v_gene: TRBV9; CDR3aa: CASSYGGTGGTEAFF; CDR3nt: TGTGCCAGCAGCTATGGAGGGACAGGGGGCACTGAAGCTTTCTTT
abundance: many; j_gene: TRBJ2-2; d_gene: -; v_gene: TRBV11-2; CDR3aa: CASSLDTNTGELFF; CDR3nt: TGTGCCAGCAGCCTCGACACGAACACCGGGGAGCTGTTTTTT
abundance: many; j_gene: TRBJ2-7; d_gene: -; v_gene: TRBV12-3/TRBV12-4; CDR3aa: CASRRDLSSYEQYF; CDR3nt: TGTGCCAGCAGGCGGGACCTAAGCTCCTACGAGCAGTACTTC
abundance: many; j_gene: TRBJ2-5; d_gene: TRBD2; v_gene: TRBV4-1; CDR3aa: CASSQGLAGGGGETQYF; CDR3nt: TGCGCCAGCAGCCAGGGACTAGCGGGAGGAGGAGGAGAGACCCAGTACTTC
abundance: few; j_gene: TRBJ2-1; d_gene: TRBD2; v_gene: TRBV19; CDR3aa: CASSIGGLAGGPPFF; CDR3nt: TGTGCCAGTAGTATTGGAGGACTAGCGGGGGGCCCACCGTTCTTC
abundance: many; j_gene: TRBJ1-1; d_gene: -; v_gene: TRBV5-1; CDR3aa: CASSLDRVRAEAFF; CDR3nt: TGCGCCAGCAGCTTGGACAGGGTTCGGGCTGAAGCTTTCTTT
abundance: -; j_gene: TRBJ1-2; d_gene: -; v_gene: TRBV7-2; CDR3aa: CASSLAGTRPSKGYTF; CDR3nt: TGTGCCAGCAGCTTAGCTGGGACACGGCCCTCTAAAGGCTACACCTTC
abundance: many; j_gene: TRBJ1-2; d_gene: -; v_gene: TRBV3-1; CDR3aa: CASSQGTGGYTF; CDR3nt: TGTGCCAGCAGCCAAGGGACGGGGGGCTACACCTTC
abundance: -; j_gene: TRBJ2-1; d_gene: TRBD2; v_gene: TRBV3-1; CDR3aa: CASSHSGRASYNEQFF; CDR3nt: TGTGCCAGCAGCCATAGCGGGAGGGCGTCCTACAATGAGCAGTTCTTC
abundance: -; j_gene: TRBJ2-1; d_gene: TRBD2; v_gene: TRBV19; CDR3aa: CASSAGGRGNEQFF; CDR3nt: TGTGCCAGTAGTGCGGGGGGACGAGGGAATGAGCAGTTCTTC
abundance: many; j_gene: TRBJ2-2; d_gene: -; v_gene: TRBV3-1; CDR3aa: CASSHAGTGNGELFF; CDR3nt: TGTGCCAGCAGCCACGCGGGGACGGGGAACGGGGAGCTGTTTTTT
abundance: many; j_gene: TRBJ2-5; d_gene: -; v_gene: TRBV20-1; CDR3aa: CSARDFLAQETQYF; CDR3nt: TGCAGTGCTAGAGATTTCCTAGCGCAAGAGACCCAGTACTTC
abundance: -; j_gene: TRBJ2-5; d_gene: TRBD2; v_gene: TRBV20-1; CDR3aa: CSAKRGGRGGLVTQYF; CDR3nt: TGCAGTGCCAAGAGAGGTGGCCGGGGGGGCCTCGTGACCCAGTACTTC
abundance: many; j_gene: TRBJ2-1; d_gene: -; v_gene: TRBV18; CDR3aa: CASSPSETYNEQFF; CDR3nt: TGTGCCAGCTCACCTAGCGAGACTTACAATGAGCAGTTCTTC
abundance: many; j_gene: TRBJ2-1; d_gene: -; v_gene: TRBV10-3; CDR3aa: CAISGQNFNNEQFF; CDR3nt: TGTGCCATCAGTGGACAGAATTTCAACAATGAGCAGTTCTTC
abundance: few; j_gene: TRBJ1-1; d_gene: -; v_gene: TRBV12-3/TRBV12-4; CDR3aa: CASTPTVNTEAFF; CDR3nt: TGTGCCAGCACCCCTACAGTGAACACTGAAGCTTTCTTT
abundance: many; j_gene: TRBJ2-6; d_gene: TRBD1; v_gene: TRBV7-8; CDR3aa: CASSKGTVISGANVLTF; CDR3nt: TGTGCCAGCAGCAAAGGGACAGTGATCTCTGGGGCCAACGTCCTGACTTTC
abundance: few; j_gene: TRBJ1-2; d_gene: -; v_gene: TRBV6-1; CDR3aa: CASSEGPQGYGYTF; CDR3nt: TGTGCCAGCAGTGAGGGGCCACAGGGCTATGGCTACACCTTC
abundance: -; j_gene: TRBJ2-5; d_gene: TRBD1; v_gene: TRBV20-1; CDR3aa: CSANRGETQYF; CDR3nt: TGCAGTGCGAACAGGGGAGAGACCCAGTACTTC
abundance: many; j_gene: TRBJ1-1; d_gene: -; v_gene: TRBV3-2; CDR3aa: CASSHQGGIEAFF; CDR3nt: TGTGCCAGCAGCCATCAGGGGGGGATTGAAGCTTTCTTT
abundance: many; j_gene: TRBJ1-5; d_gene: TRBD1; v_gene: TRBV19; CDR3aa: CASRPDRASNQPQHF; CDR3nt: TGTGCCAGTAGACCGGACAGGGCTAGCAATCAGCCCCAGCATTTT
abundance: many; j_gene: TRBJ1-4; d_gene: -; v_gene: TRBV12-3/TRBV12-4; CDR3aa: CASRRGRLEKLFF; CDR3nt: TGTGCCAGCAGACGGGGACGGTTAGAAAAACTGTTTTTT
abundance: -; j_gene: TRBJ1-6; d_gene: -; v_gene: TRBV7-9; CDR3aa: CASSLTELNSPLHF; CDR3nt: TGTGCCAGCAGCTTGACAGAACTTAATTCACCCCTCCACTTT
abundance: many; j_gene: TRBJ2-5; d_gene: -; v_gene: TRBV18; CDR3aa: CASSQGPGETQYF; CDR3nt: TGTGCCAGCTCCCAAGGTCCGGGTGAGACCCAGTACTTC
abundance: many; j_gene: TRBJ1-2; d_gene: TRBD1; v_gene: TRBV20-1; CDR3aa: CSASGTVPGGYTF; CDR3nt: TGCAGTGCTTCAGGGACAGTCCCGGGGGGCTACACCTTC
abundance: few; j_gene: TRBJ2-3; d_gene: TRBD1; v_gene: TRBV7-9; CDR3aa: CASSMDRDSTDTQYF; CDR3nt: TGTGCCAGCAGCATGGACAGGGACAGCACAGATACGCAGTATTTT
abundance: many; j_gene: TRBJ2-7; d_gene: TRBD2; v_gene: TRBV18; CDR3aa: CASSLNRPSGSSTYEQYF; CDR3nt: TGTGCCAGCTCACTTAATCGTCCTAGCGGGAGTTCGACCTACGAGCAGTACTTC
abundance: many; j_gene: TRBJ2-2; d_gene: TRBD1; v_gene: TRBV10-3; CDR3aa: CAIGTGRTGELFF; CDR3nt: TGTGCCATTGGGACAGGAAGGACCGGGGAGCTGTTTTTT